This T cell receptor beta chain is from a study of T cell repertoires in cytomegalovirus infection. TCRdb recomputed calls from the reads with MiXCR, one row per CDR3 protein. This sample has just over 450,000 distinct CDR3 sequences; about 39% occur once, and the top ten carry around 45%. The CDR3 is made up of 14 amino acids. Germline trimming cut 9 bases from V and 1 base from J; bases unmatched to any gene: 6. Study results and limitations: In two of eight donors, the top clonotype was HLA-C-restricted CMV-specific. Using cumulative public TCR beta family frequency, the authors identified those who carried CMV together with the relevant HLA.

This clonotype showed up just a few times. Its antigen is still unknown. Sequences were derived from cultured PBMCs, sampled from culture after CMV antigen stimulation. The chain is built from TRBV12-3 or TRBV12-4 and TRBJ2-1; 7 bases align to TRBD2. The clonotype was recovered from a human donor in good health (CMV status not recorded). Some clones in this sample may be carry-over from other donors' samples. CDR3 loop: CASARRGSYNEQFF. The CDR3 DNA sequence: TGTGCCAGTGCAAGGCGGGGGTCCTACAATGAGCAGTTCTTC.